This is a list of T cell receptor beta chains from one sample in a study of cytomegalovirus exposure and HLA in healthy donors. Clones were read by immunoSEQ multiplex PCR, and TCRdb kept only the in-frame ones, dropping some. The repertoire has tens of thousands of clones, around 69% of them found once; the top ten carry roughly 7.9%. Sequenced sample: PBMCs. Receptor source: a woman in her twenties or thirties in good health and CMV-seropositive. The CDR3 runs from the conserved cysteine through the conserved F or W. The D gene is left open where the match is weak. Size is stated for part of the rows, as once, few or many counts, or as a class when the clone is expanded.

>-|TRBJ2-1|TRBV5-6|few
TGTGCCAGCAGCAACCGTCGGGCAGGGTTCTACAATGAGCAGTTCTTC
CASSNRRAGFYNEQFF
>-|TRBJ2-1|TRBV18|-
TGTGCCAGCTCACCACGGGGAGCCTCCTACAATGAGCAGTTCTTC
CASSPRGASYNEQFF
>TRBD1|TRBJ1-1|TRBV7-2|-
TGTGCCAGCAGCGGAGGGGGCTGGGGAATCACTGAAGCTTTCTTT
CASSGGGWGITEAFF
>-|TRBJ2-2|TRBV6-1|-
TGTGCCAGCAGTCGGACAGTGATCGGGGAGCTGTTTTTT
CASSRTVIGELFF
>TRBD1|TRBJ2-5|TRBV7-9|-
TGTGCCAGCAGTCGTACAGGGGAACGGCAAGAGACCCAGTACTTC
CASSRTGERQETQYF
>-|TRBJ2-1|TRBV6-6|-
TGTGCCAGCAGTTACTTGGGAGCTGCCTCCTACAATGAGCAGTTCTTC
CASSYLGAASYNEQFF
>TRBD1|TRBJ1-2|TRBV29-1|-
TGCAGCGTTGTCACCGGGACAGAGTATGGCTACACCTTC
CSVVTGTEYGYTF
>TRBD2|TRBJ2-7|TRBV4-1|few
TGCGCCAGCAGCCGCTTGGAGCGGGAGGGCCGTCAGCAGTACTTC
CASSRLEREGRQQYF
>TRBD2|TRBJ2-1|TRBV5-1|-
TGCGCCAGCGGGGCTAGCGGCTACAATGAGCAGTTCTTC
CASGASGYNEQFF
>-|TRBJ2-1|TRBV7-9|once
TGTGCCAGCAGCCAGTCCCGGGACACTCGGGGCAAGTTCTTC
CASSQSRDTRGKFF
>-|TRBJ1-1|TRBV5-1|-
TGCGCCAGCAGCTTTAACCTTATACAGGACACTGAAGCTTTCTTT
CASSFNLIQDTEAFF
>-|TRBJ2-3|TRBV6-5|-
TGTGCCAGCAGTTACACGACTAGCACAGATACGCAGTATTTT
CASSYTTSTDTQYF
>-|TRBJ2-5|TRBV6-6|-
TGTGCCAGCAGTTCGGGGGAGACCCAGTACTTC
CASSSGETQYF
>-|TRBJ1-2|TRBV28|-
TGTGCCAGCAGTCCGAGGGACTTGCTCTCTGGCTACACCTTC
CASSPRDLLSGYTF
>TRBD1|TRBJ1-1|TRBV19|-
TGTGCCAGTAGTATCGTGGCGGTGGACAGGGGGCACACTGAAGCTTTCTTT
CASSIVAVDRGHTEAFF
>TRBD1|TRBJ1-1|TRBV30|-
TGTGCCTGGAGTAGACAGGGAGAAGCTTTCTTT
CAWSRQGEAFF
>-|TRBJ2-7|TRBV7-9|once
TGTGCCAGCAGCCTGGACTACTCCGAGCAGTACTTC
CASSLDYSEQYF
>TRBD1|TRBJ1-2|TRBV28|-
TGTGCCAGCAGTTTAGTGGGGCAGGGGGCCTTCTATGGCTACACCTTC
CASSLVGQGAFYGYTF
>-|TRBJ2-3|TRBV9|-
TGTGCCAGCAGCTCCCTACCCGGGACTCAAATCTCCGTTAAAGTACGCGATACGCAGTATTTT
CASSSLPGTQISVKVRDTQYF
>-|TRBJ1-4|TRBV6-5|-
TGTGCCAGCAGTTCGCCTGACAGTATCCCCCATTTT
CASSSPDSIPHF
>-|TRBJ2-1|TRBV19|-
TGTGCCAGTAGTATCGGCGGCCAGGGTGCCTACAATGAGCAGTTCTTC
CASSIGGQGAYNEQFF
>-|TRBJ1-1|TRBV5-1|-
TGCGCCAGCAGCCTAACACCTTCGGCAGGGTTAGACACTGAAGCTTTCTTT
CASSLTPSAGLDTEAFF
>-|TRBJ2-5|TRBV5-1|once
TGCGCCAGCAGCTTAGGACAGAGTGGAGAGACCCAGTACTTC
CASSLGQSGETQYF
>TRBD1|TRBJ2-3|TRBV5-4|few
TGTGCCAGCAGCTTGCCCGGGACAGAGACAGATACGCAGTATTTT
CASSLPGTETDTQYF
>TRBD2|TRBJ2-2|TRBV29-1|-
TGCAGCGTTAAGCGGGAGGGAAACACCGGGGAGCTGTTTTTT
CSVKREGNTGELFF
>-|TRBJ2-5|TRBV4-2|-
TGTGCCAGCAGCCAAGATATCGGGGTGGGTGAGACCCAGTACTTC
CASSQDIGVGETQYF